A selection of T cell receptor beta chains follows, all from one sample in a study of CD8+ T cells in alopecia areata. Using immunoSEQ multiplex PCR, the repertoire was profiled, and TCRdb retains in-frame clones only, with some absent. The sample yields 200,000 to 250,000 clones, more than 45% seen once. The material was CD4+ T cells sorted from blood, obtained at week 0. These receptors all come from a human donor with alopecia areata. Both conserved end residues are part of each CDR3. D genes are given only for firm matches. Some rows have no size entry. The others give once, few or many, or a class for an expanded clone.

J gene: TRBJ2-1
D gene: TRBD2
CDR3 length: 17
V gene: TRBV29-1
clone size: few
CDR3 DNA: TGCAGCGTTGGCCCCCGAATAGCGGGAGGGGGAGTGGGTGAGCAGTTCTTC
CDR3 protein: CSVGPRIAGGGVGEQFF

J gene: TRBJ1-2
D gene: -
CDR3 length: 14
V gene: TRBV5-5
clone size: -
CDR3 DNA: TGTGCCAGCAGCTTTTTGGCGGGGCCTTATGGCTACACCTTC
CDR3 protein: CASSFLAGPYGYTF

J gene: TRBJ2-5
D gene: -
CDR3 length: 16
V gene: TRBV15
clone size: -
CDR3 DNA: TGTGCCACCAGCAGACCCACCGCGGGGCAGCAAGAGACCCAGTACTTC
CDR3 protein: CATSRPTAGQQETQYF

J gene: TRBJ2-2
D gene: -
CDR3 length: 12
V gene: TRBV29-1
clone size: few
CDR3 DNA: TGCAGCTCCCTCAGGGGTACCGGGGAGCTGTTTTTT
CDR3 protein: CSSLRGTGELFF

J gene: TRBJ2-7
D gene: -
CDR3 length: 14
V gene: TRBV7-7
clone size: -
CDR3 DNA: TGTGCCAGCAGCTTAGGGTCCTACTCCTACGAGCAGTACTTC
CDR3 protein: CASSLGSYSYEQYF

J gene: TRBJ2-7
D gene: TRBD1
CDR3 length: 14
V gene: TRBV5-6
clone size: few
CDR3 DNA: TGTGCCAGCAGCTTGACCGGGACAGGCCTCGAGCAGTACTTC
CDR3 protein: CASSLTGTGLEQYF

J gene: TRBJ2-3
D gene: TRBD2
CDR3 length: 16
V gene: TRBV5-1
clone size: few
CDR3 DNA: TGCGCCAGCAGCCTAGAGGGACTAGCGGGGACAGATACGCAGTATTTT
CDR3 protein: CASSLEGLAGTDTQYF

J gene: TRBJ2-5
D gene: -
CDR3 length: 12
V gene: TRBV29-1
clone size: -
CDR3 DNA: TGCAGCGCCACCGGGAATGCAGAGACCCAGTACTTC
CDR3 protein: CSATGNAETQYF

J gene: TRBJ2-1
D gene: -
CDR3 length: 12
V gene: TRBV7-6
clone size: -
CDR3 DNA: TGTGCCAGCAGTCCACTTGGCAATGAGCAGTTCTTC
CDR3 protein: CASSPLGNEQFF

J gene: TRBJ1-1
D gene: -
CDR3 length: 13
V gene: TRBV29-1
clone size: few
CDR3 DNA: TGCAGCGTTGTAGGACGGATGAACACTGAAGCTTTCTTT
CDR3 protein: CSVVGRMNTEAFF

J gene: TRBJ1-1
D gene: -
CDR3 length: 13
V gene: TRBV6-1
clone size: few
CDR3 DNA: TGTGCCAGCAGTGATGTAGCAGGGAGAGGGGCTTTCTTT
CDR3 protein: CASSDVAGRGAFF

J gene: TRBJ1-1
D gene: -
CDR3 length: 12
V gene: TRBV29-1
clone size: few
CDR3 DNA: TGCAGCGTTACAGGATTGAACACTGAAGCTTTCTTT
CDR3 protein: CSVTGLNTEAFF

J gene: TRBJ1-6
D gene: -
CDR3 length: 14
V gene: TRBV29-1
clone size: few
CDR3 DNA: TGCAGCGCTAAAACAGGGTCTACTAATTCACCCCTCCACTTT
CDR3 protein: CSAKTGSTNSPLHF

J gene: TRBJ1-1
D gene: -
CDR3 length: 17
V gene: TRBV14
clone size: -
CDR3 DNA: TGTGCCAGCAGCCAAGATTTGGGCTTGGGGGGATCCGCTGAAGCTTTCTTT
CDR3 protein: CASSQDLGLGGSAEAFF

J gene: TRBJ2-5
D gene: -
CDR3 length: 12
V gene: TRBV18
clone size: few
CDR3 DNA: TGTGCCAGCTCACCAAAAAAAGAGACCCAGTACTTC
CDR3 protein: CASSPKKETQYF

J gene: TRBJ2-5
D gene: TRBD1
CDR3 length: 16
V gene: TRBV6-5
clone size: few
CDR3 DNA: TGTGCCAGCAGTTCCCTTGGACAGGGCCTCCCGGGGGCCCAGTACTTC
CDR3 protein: CASSSLGQGLPGAQYF

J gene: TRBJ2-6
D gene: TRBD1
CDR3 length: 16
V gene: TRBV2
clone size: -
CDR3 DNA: TGTGCCACCTCACAGGGGCCCAACTCTGGGGCCAACGTCCTGACTTTC
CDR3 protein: CATSQGPNSGANVLTF

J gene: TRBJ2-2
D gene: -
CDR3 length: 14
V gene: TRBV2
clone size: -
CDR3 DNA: TGTGCCAGCAGTGAAGGTTGGCTCGCAGGGGAGCTGTTTTTT
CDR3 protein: CASSEGWLAGELFF

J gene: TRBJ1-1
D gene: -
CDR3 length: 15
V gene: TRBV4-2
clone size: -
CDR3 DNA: TGTGCCAGCAGCCAAGAGACAGGCGCTAACACTGAAGCTTTCTTT
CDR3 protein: CASSQETGANTEAFF

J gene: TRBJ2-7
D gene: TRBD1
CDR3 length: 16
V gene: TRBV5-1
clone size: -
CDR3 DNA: TGCGCCAGCAGCTCCACCCTCTCGGGACAGGCCTACGAGCAGTACTTC
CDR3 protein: CASSSTLSGQAYEQYF

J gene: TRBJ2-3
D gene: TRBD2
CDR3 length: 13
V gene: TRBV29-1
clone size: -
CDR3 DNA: TGCAGCGTTGGCGGGAGGAGCACAGATACGCAGTATTTT
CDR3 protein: CSVGGRSTDTQYF

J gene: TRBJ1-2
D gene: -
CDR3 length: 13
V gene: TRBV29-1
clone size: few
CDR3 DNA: TGCAGCGCCGGGACGGCAGGAAACTATGGCTACACCTTC
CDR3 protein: CSAGTAGNYGYTF

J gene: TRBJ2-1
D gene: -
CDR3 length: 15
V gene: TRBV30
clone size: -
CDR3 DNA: TGTGCCTGGAGTGTACCAGGATGGGATAACAATGAGCAGTTCTTC
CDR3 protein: CAWSVPGWDNNEQFF

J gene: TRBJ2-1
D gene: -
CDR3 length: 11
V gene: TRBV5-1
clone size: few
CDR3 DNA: TGCGCCAGCAGCTTAAAAAGAGAGCAGTTCTTC
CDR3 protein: CASSLKREQFF

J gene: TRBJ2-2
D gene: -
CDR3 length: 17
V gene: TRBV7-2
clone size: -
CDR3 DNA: TGTGCCAGCAGCAGTATGGGGACCTTCGTTAACACCGGGGAGCTGTTTTTT
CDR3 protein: CASSSMGTFVNTGELFF

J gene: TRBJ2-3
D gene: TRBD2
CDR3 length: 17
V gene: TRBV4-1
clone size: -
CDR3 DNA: TGCGCCAGCAGCCCCGGGGTCCAGCGGGGGGTAACAGATACGCAGTATTTT
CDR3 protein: CASSPGVQRGVTDTQYF

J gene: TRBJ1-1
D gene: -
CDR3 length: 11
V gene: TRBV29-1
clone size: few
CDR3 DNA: TGCAGCGTTGTCGGGAACACTGAAGCTTTCTTT
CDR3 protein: CSVVGNTEAFF

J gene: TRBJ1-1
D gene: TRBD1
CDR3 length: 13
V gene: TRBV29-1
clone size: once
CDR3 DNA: TGCAGCGTTTTTAGGCAGGGGGAATTTGAAGCTTTCTTT
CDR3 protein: CSVFRQGEFEAFF

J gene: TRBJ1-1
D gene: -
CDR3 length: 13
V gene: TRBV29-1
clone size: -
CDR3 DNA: TGCAGCGTTGGACAGGAATCGTACACTGAAGCTTTCTTT
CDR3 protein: CSVGQESYTEAFF

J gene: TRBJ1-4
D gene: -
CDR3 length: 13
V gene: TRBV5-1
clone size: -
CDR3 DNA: TGCGCCAGCAGCCCGGTAGACAGTGAAAAACTGTTTTTT
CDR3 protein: CASSPVDSEKLFF

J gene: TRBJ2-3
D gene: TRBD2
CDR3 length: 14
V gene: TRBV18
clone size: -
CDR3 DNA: TGTGCCAGCTCACCGGTAGCGGGGAAGCATACGCAGTATTTT
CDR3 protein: CASSPVAGKHTQYF

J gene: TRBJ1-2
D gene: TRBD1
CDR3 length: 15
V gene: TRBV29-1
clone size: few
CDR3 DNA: TGCAGCGTTGCGGGACAGGGGGCCGCCGGGGGTGGCTACACCTTC
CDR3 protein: CSVAGQGAAGGGYTF

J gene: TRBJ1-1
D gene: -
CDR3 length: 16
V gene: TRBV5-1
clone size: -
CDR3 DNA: TGCGCCAGCAGCGACACCTCAGGGCTAATGAACACTGAAGCTTTCTTT
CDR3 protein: CASSDTSGLMNTEAFF

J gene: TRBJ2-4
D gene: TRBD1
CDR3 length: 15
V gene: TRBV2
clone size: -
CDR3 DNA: TGTGCCAGCATTCTTAGGCCTGGGACAGAAAACATTCAGTACTTC
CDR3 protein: CASILRPGTENIQYF

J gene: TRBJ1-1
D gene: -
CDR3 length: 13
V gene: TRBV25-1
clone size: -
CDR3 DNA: TGTGCCAGCAGTGGGACCCGGAATAGTGAAGCTTTCTTT
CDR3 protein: CASSGTRNSEAFF

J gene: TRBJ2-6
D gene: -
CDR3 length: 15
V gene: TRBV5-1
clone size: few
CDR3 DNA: TGCGCCAGCAGCTTGGCCGGAGGAGGGGCCAACGTCCTGACTTTC
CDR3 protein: CASSLAGGGANVLTF

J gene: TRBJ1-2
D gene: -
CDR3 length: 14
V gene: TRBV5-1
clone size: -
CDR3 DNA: TGCGCCAGCAGCACAGGGAACCCCTCATATGGCTACACCTTC
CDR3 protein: CASSTGNPSYGYTF

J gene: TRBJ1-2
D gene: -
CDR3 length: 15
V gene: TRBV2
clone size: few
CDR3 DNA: TGTGCCAGCAGTGAAGCCACTGGAAATTTCTATGGCTACACCTTC
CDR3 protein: CASSEATGNFYGYTF

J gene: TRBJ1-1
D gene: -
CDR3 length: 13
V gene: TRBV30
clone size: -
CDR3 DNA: TGTGCCTGGAGTCGAAGTGTGGGCACTGAAGCTTTCTTT
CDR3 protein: CAWSRSVGTEAFF

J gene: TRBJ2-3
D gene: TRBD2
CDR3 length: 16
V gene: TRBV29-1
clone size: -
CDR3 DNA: TGCAGCGTTGCCCTGGGACTAGCGGGGCGCACAGATACGCAGTATTTT
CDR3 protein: CSVALGLAGRTDTQYF

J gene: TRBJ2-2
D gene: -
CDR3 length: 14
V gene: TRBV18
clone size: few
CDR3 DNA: TGTGCCAGCTCAGAGAACCAAAACACCGGGGAGCTGTTTTTT
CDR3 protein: CASSENQNTGELFF

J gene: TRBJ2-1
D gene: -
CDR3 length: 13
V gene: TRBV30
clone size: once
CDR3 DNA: TGTGCCTGGAGTGTTGGGAGCTACAATGAGCAGTTCTTC
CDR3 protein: CAWSVGSYNEQFF

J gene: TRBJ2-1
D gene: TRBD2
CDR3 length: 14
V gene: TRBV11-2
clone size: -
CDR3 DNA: TGTGCCAGCAGCCCGGGACTAGCGCAAAATGAGCAGTTCTTC
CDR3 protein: CASSPGLAQNEQFF

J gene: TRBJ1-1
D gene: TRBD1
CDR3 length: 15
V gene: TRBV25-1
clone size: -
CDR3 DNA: TGTGCCAGCAGTAAGGGGTCAGGGGGAAACACTGAAGCTTTCTTT
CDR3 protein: CASSKGSGGNTEAFF

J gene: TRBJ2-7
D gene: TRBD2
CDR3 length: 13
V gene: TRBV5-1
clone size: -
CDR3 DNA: TGCGCCAGCAGCCCTACGGGAGGCGTTGAGCAGTACTTC
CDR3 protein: CASSPTGGVEQYF

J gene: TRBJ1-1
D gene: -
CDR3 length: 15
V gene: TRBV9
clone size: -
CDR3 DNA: TGTGCCAGCAGCGCCGACATTACCTTGAACACTGAAGCTTTCTTT
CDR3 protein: CASSADITLNTEAFF

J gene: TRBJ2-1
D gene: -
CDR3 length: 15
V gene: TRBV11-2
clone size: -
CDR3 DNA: TGTGCCAGCCGATCCTCGTGGGGGACCCACAATGAGCAGTTCTTC
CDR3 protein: CASRSSWGTHNEQFF

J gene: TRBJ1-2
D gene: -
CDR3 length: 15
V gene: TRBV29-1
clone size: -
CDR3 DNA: TGCAGCTCCTACCCCTCCTCACCCGCTGGCTATGGCTACACCTTC
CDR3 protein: CSSYPSSPAGYGYTF